One sample yielded the 28 T cell receptor beta chains listed below, sequenced in a study of blood T cell repertoires in COVID-19. Measured with immunoSEQ multiplex PCR; TCRdb has only the in-frame clones, and not every one. The top ten hold more than 5% of the sample, which has roughly 260,000 clones, about nine tenths seen once. The sequencing sample was made of PBMCs or T cells enriched from blood (not recorded which). All receptors derive from a woman younger than 45 with acute COVID-19.

This chain uses TRBV9 with TRBJ2-6; D may be TRBD2 (5 bases). Germline values: CDR1 SGDLS, CDR2 YYNGEE. V was pared by 3 bases and J by 2 bases, with 9 bases between. CDR3 size: 15 residues. The CDR3 sequence is CASSAEGTGANVLTF. CDR3 bases: TGTGCCAGCAGCGCCGAGGGTACTGGGGCCAACGTCCTGACTTTC.

The chain joins TRBV19 to TRBJ1-5, with 7 positions matching TRBD1. The CDR3 covers 14 residues. The V segment lost 6 bases and the J segment 6 bases; nucleotides outside the gene matches: 8. Germline CDR1 and CDR2: LNHDA and SQIVND (reference sequence). CDR3 in amino acids: CASSVIQGPQPQHF. Here the CDR3 DNA reads TGTGCCAGTAGCGTCATACAGGGGCCTCAGCCCCAGCATTTT.

The chain links TRBV7-3 to TRBJ2-3, with 9 bases aligning to TRBD2. This CDR3 region has 15 residues. Germline assignment: CDR1 SGHTA and CDR2 FQGTGA. V shed 2 bases, J shed 6 bases, and the junction held 6 bases outside the gene matches. The CDR3 DNA reads as TGTGCCAGCAGCTTAGGGCGGGAGGGCCCCGATACGCAGTATTTT. Its translation: CASSLGREGPDTQYF.

Only one count was recorded for this clone. J is TRBJ1-5 and V is TRBV28, with 10 bases identical to TRBD1. The CDR3 length is 17 residues. Trimming cost V 5 bases and J 1 base; bases outside gene matches: 8. Germline V gene sequence: CDR1 MDHEN, CDR2 SYDVKM. This CDR3 is CASSRTGGMASNQPQHF. For the CDR3, the DNA is TGTGCCAGCAGTCGGACAGGGGGAATGGCGAGCAATCAGCCCCAGCATTTT.

Concerning this clone: The sample holds other DNA sequences that translate to the same CDR3. The chain couples TRBV2 to TRBJ1-1; D not resolved. The germline V and J ends were trimmed by 4 bases and 1 base, with 4 bases remaining between them. The germline gives CDR1 SNHLY, CDR2 FYNNEI. CDR3 length equals 12 residues. CDR3 coding DNA: TGTGCCAGCAGTGTACAGAACACTGAAGCTTTCTTT. Translating it yields CASSVQNTEAFF.

CDR3 in DNA: TGTGCCAGCAGTGTGAGAAACAGTCCCACCGGGGAGCTGTTTTTT. It codes for CASSVRNSPTGELFF. The genes are TRBV2 and TRBJ2-2; D gene unclear. CDR3 length equals 15 residues. With 4 bases removed from V and 4 bases from J, the gap between germline ends came to 13 bases. Germline V gene sequence: CDR1 SNHLY, CDR2 FYNNEI.

This chain uses TRBV3-1 (or the pseudogene TRBV3-2) with TRBJ2-3, with D possibly being TRBD1 (5 bases). The CDR3 consists of 17 residues. Germline V lookup: CDR1 LGHDT, CDR2 YNNKEL (reference sequence). Trimming cost V 0 bases and J 0 bases, with 13 bases left between them. CDR3 amino acids: CASSQEFQGLSTDTQYF. The CDR3 region has the DNA TGTGCCAGCAGCCAAGAATTCCAGGGTCTCAGCACAGATACGCAGTATTTT.

The chain is built from TRBV15 and TRBJ1-5; D uncertain. The V gene lost 9 bases and the J gene lost 0 bases, with 15 bases spanning the gap. The CDR3 consists of 15 residues. Germline-derived CDR1 and CDR2 are LNHNV and YYDKDF (reference sequence). CDR3 in DNA: TGTGCCACTTCTAGACCGGGAATTAGCAATCAGCCCCAGCATTTT. Translation gives CATSRPGISNQPQHF.

The V and J genes are TRBV19 and TRBJ2-1; TRBD2 matches at 9 bases. Germline CDR1 reads LNHDA; CDR2 reads SQIVND (reference sequence). Trimming cost V 1 base and J 6 bases; bases outside gene matches: 10. The CDR3 is 17 amino acids. CDR3 bases: TGTGCCAGTAGTATAGCGCGGTTAGCGGGAGTGGGCAATGAGCAGTTCTTC. Residues: CASSIARLAGVGNEQFF.

The rearrangement links TRBV7-3 to TRBJ2-2; a possible D gene is TRBD2 (6 bases). Germline V gene sequence: CDR1 SGHTA, CDR2 FQGTGA. The CDR3 is 16 residues long. V was cut by 5 bases and J by 0 bases, with 13 bases left in between. DNA for the CDR3: TGTGCCAGCAGCGCCACTCCGGGAGCGAACACCGGGGAGCTGTTTTTT. It is translated as CASSATPGANTGELFF.

The rearrangement joins TRBV28 to TRBJ1-1; 7 nucleotides align to TRBD1. The CDR3 totals 17 residues. V dropped 2 bases and J dropped 0; count of bases not matched to a gene: 9. The germline V gene has CDR1 MDHEN and CDR2 SYDVKM. The CDR3 DNA follows: TGTGCCAGCAGTTTACCCCCCTTGACAGGGATGAACACTGAAGCTTTCTTT. It yields the protein CASSLPPLTGMNTEAFF.

The chain carries TRBV5-4 and TRBJ2-7; 7 nucleotides agree with TRBD1. Losses at the gene ends were 7 bases for V and 3 bases for J; bases not matched to a gene: 4. CDR3 length: 12 amino acids. The V gene's germline CDR1 is SGHNT and CDR2 YYREEE (reference sequence). CDR3 in amino acids: CASSAGGYEQYF. CDR3 nucleotide sequence: TGTGCCAGCTCGGCAGGGGGCTACGAGCAGTACTTC.

CDR3: CASSDGGGGEKLFF. For the CDR3, the DNA is TGTGCCAGTAGTGATGGGGGCGGAGGTGAAAAACTGTTTTTT. The rearrangement joins TRBV19 to TRBJ1-4; D possibly corresponds to TRBD1 (6 bases). CDR1 is LNHDA, CDR2 SQIVND, per germline (reference sequence). Trimming took off 5 bases at V and 7 bases at J, with 14 bases between the two ends. The length of the CDR3 is 14 residues.

J is TRBJ1-5 and V is TRBV6-4; D not certain. The CDR3 has 13 residues. Germline CDR1 is MRHNA and CDR2 is SNTAGT. Trimming shortened V by 4 bases and J by 6 bases, and 10 bases separated the two germline ends. The chain's CDR3 is CASSAILGQPQHF. CDR3 bases: TGTGCCAGCAGTGCTATTCTCGGTCAGCCCCAGCATTTT.

The chain has TRBV7-9 and TRBJ2-7; 7 bases are a match to TRBD2. The CDR3 has 14 amino acids. V lost 4 bases, J lost 6 bases, and 9 bases stayed unmatched. CDR1 is SEHNR, CDR2 FQNEAQ, per germline (reference sequence). This chain's CDR3 is CASSWGGREGEQYF. CDR3 bases: TGTGCCAGCAGCTGGGGCGGCAGGGAGGGCGAGCAGTACTTC.

This chain connects TRBV6-6 to TRBJ2-2, with 10 bases identical to TRBD1. Germline lookup yields CDR1 MNHNY and CDR2 SVGAGI (reference sequence). V shed 5 bases, J shed 2 bases, and the junction held 8 bases outside the gene matches. The CDR3 length is 17 residues. The CDR3 DNA reads TGTGCCAGCAGTCCAGGGACAGGGGCCCCAAACACCGGGGAGCTGTTTTTT. Protein: CASSPGTGAPNTGELFF.

The CDR3 sequence: CASSSRQSANTGELFF. The CDR3 DNA follows: TGTGCCAGCAGCTCTAGACAGTCCGCGAACACCGGGGAGCTGTTTTTT. The chain has TRBV7-9 and TRBJ2-2, with D perhaps matching TRBD1 (5 bases). The V and J ends lost 4 bases and 0 bases respectively, with 12 bases between them. This CDR3 region has 16 residues. Germline-derived CDR1 and CDR2 are SEHNR and FQNEAQ (reference sequence).

The chain joins TRBV10-2 to TRBJ2-1; D perhaps matches TRBD1 (5 bases). Germline CDR1 is WSHSY and CDR2 is SAAADI. The ends were cut back, 2 bases at V and 4 bases at J, with 6 bases in the middle. CDR3 length: 13 residues. CDR3 DNA sequence: TGCGCCAGCAGTGAGGACAGATACAATGAGCAGTTCTTC. Amino acid sequence: CASSEDRYNEQFF.

This chain uses TRBV14 with TRBJ2-1; D may be TRBD1 (6 bases). The germline gives CDR1 SGHDN, CDR2 FVKESK. Trimming removed 2 bases at V and 7 bases at J, with 9 bases between. The CDR3 loop spans 13 amino acids. The CDR3 coding sequence is TGTGCCAGCAGCCAATTAAGGGGGAATGAGCAGTTCTTC. This codes for CASSQLRGNEQFF.

This clone has more than one count but fewer than ten. V and J are TRBV5-1 and TRBJ2-5; perhaps TRBD1 as D (6 bases). The CDR3 sequence is 14 residues long. Between the trimmed V and J ends, which lost 2 bases and 1 base, there was a span of 9 bases. Germline loops: CDR1 SGHRS, CDR2 YFSETQ. The CDR3 sequence is CASSFQTGQETQYF. DNA for the CDR3: TGCGCCAGCAGCTTCCAGACAGGCCAAGAGACCCAGTACTTC.

The chain recombines TRBV27 with TRBJ1-2; TRBD1 matches 10 bases. V was clipped by 6 bases and J by 6 bases; unmatched bases: 10. The V gene's germline CDR1 is MNHEY and CDR2 SMNVEV (reference sequence). The CDR3 sequence is 15 residues long. CDR3 loop: CASSFSRDRGNGYTF. In nucleotides, the CDR3 is TGTGCCAGCAGCTTTAGCCGGGACAGGGGTAATGGCTACACCTTC.

The chain joins TRBV4-3 to TRBJ2-3; 8 bases line up with TRBD1. The CDR3 sequence is 16 residues long. Germline values: CDR1 LGHNA, CDR2 YSLEER. Trimming removed 5 bases from V and 4 bases from J; junction bases left unmatched: 11. The CDR3 DNA reads as TGCGCCAGCAGCAAGGACACCAGGGGGCCCTCAGATACGCAGTATTTT. This codes for CASSKDTRGPSDTQYF.

This chain links TRBV7-8 with TRBJ2-7; 10 positions match TRBD1. The germline CDR1 and CDR2 sequences are SGHVS and FQNEAQ. Trimming cost V 4 bases and J 3 bases; bases outside gene matches: 0. The CDR3 spans 13 residues. The CDR3 spells CASSWTGGYEQYF. DNA for the CDR3: TGTGCCAGCAGCTGGACAGGGGGCTACGAGCAGTACTTC.

This chain uses TRBV5-6 with TRBJ2-2; D might be TRBD2 (5 bases). CDR3 size: 14 residues. Germline V lookup: CDR1 SGHDT, CDR2 YYEEEE. Between the trimmed V and J ends, which lost 5 bases and 2 bases, there was a span of 10 bases. The CDR3 sequence: CASRRVTNTGELFF. CDR3 nucleotide sequence: TGTGCCAGCAGGCGGGTCACCAACACCGGGGAGCTGTTTTTT.

The CDR3 here is CASSFTQTEAFF. CDR3 DNA: TGCGCCAGCTCTTTTACCCAGACTGAAGCTTTCTTT. J is TRBJ1-1 and V is TRBV10-2; D is undetermined. V gave up 8 bases and J gave up 5 bases, with 12 bases separating them. The CDR3 covers 12 residues. Germline V lookup: CDR1 WSHSY, CDR2 SAAADI.

This clone was seen a handful of times. CDR3 residues: CATSRGSIFLGPPYTGELFF. CDR3 bases: TGTGCCACCAGCAGAGGCAGTATCTTCCTGGGGCCCCCCTACACCGGGGAGCTGTTTTTT. The gene calls are TRBV15 and TRBJ2-2; a possible D gene is TRBD1 (5 bases). Trimming left V 1 base short and J 3 bases short, with 24 bases between. Germline V gene data show CDR1 as LNHNV and CDR2 as YYDKDF (reference sequence). This CDR3 is built from 20 residues.

This rearrangement joins TRBV27 to TRBJ1-6; D uncertain. V was shortened by 3 bases and J by 7 bases, with 13 bases between the two germline ends. Looked up from germline, CDR1 is MNHEY and CDR2 is SMNVEV (reference sequence). The CDR3 has 15 residues. The DNA for the CDR3 is TGTGCCAGCAGTTTCCGGCGAGGGTACAATTCACCCCTCCACTTT. Its translation is CASSFRRGYNSPLHF.

The chain is built from TRBV11-1 and TRBJ2-5; D possibly corresponds to TRBD2 (6 bases). The germline V and J ends were trimmed by 6 bases and 2 bases, with 13 bases remaining between them. Looked up from germline, CDR1 is SGHAT and CDR2 is FQDESV (reference sequence). The CDR3 is 14 amino acids. The CDR3 bases are TGTGCCAGCAGTTTAAGGGCGGGGCAAGAGACCCAGTACTTC. It encodes CASSLRAGQETQYF.